This T cell receptor beta chain is drawn from a study of CD8+CD57+ T cells in acquired aplastic anemia. This clonotype was seen ten or more times. Its target is unknown. Profiling of TCR beta VDJ combinations and CDR3 sequences used genomic DNA as template. One entry per CDR3 protein results from TCRdb running MiXCR on the reads. The sample includes just over 450,000 distinct CDR3 sequences, around 30% of them seen just once. Patients chosen for sequencing had shown CD8+CD57+ cell expansion by flow cytometry. The study sampled blood from patients who had received no therapy. The study, taken as a whole, reports: Common to patients and controls were twenty-nine CD8+ CDR3 sequences.

Trimming cost V 3 bases and J 5 bases; bases outside gene matches: 14. The CDR3 totals 17 residues. CDR1 and CDR2 (germline): LNHNV, YYDKDF (reference sequence). The sequence was obtained from a human donor with aplastic anemia. This chain connects TRBV15 to TRBJ1-1; 8 positions agree with TRBD1. The sequencing sample was made of sorted CD4+, CD8+, or CD8+CD57+ T cells (not recorded which) from PBMCs. The CDR3 reads CATSSRGDRFIATEAFF. In DNA form, the CDR3 reads TGTGCCACCAGCAGCCGAGGGGACAGGTTCATTGCGACTGAAGCTTTCTTT.